These T cell receptor beta chains were read from a single sample in a study of cytomegalovirus exposure and HLA in healthy donors. Only in-frame clones appear in the TCRdb table, and some are missing; sequencing was by immunoSEQ multiplex PCR. The sample lists about 170,000 clones, 80% to 90% occurring once. Sequencing input: PBMCs. Source of these receptors: a woman in her late teens or twenties in good health and CMV-seronegative. Both conserved end residues are trimmed from each CDR3. Fields, in order: CDR3 protein, V gene.

CDR3 protein: ASVEDRGNTEAF
V gene: TRBV6-5

CDR3 protein: ASSVAGYGYT
V gene: TRBV9

CDR3 protein: ASSPQGAKNTEAF
V gene: TRBV18

CDR3 protein: ASSSSVAGSYNEQF
V gene: TRBV11-2

CDR3 protein: ASIMTGAMNTEAF
V gene: TRBV6-6

CDR3 protein: ASSQAQVPTAEQY
V gene: TRBV5-1

CDR3 protein: ASRLSRGGARGETQY
V gene: TRBV5-8

CDR3 protein: ASSSGANQPQH
V gene: TRBV6-5

CDR3 protein: ASSLLDRGTQY
V gene: TRBV28

CDR3 protein: ASSAGQGVGTDTQY
V gene: TRBV7-9

CDR3 protein: ASSLVASGSADTQY
V gene: TRBV7-3

CDR3 protein: ASSQRVGTVGSHWPQH
V gene: TRBV4-1

CDR3 protein: ASSYPRTGKLF
V gene: TRBV6-5

CDR3 protein: ASSVDRGNSPLH
V gene: TRBV6-1

CDR3 protein: ASRRREGLGDTQY
V gene: TRBV27

CDR3 protein: ASSLLGDSELSGNTIY
V gene: TRBV5-6

CDR3 protein: ASSEQGSSYEQY
V gene: TRBV2

CDR3 protein: ASRYPGTEYSYNEQF
V gene: TRBV2

CDR3 protein: AGSPGGSGEKLF
V gene: TRBV4-2

CDR3 protein: ASSPPAGQGEQPQH
V gene: TRBV18

CDR3 protein: ASSIASGAYNEQF
V gene: TRBV19

CDR3 protein: ATSRVVNTEAF
V gene: TRBV15

CDR3 protein: ATGNNYYEQY
V gene: TRBV10-2

CDR3 protein: ASSDRRGGYGYT
V gene: TRBV19

CDR3 protein: ASSPFGTGGASGDTGELF
V gene: TRBV4-1

CDR3 protein: ASSLVGLAAYNEQF
V gene: TRBV7-7

CDR3 protein: ASSSTGGEQF
V gene: TRBV5-1

CDR3 protein: ATSRGGVSYNEQF
V gene: TRBV15

CDR3 protein: ASSFGGFSSGNTIY
V gene: TRBV28

CDR3 protein: AVRDTSYEQY
V gene: TRBV2

CDR3 protein: ASRGGTGWQETQY
V gene: TRBV5-1

CDR3 protein: ASSPSNFGGRGTEAF
V gene: TRBV18

CDR3 protein: ASSLETRYNEQF
V gene: TRBV6-1

CDR3 protein: ASSTDRSTEAF
V gene: TRBV6-5

CDR3 protein: SASEGYGYT
V gene: TRBV20-1

CDR3 protein: ASSFNARGAEAF
V gene: TRBV28

CDR3 protein: ASSFEGIGNEQY
V gene: TRBV5-4

CDR3 protein: ASSQVGAADNYGYT
V gene: TRBV4-1

CDR3 protein: ASSERLAGGHNEQF
V gene: TRBV6-1

CDR3 protein: ASSLARGPGYEQY
V gene: TRBV5-1

CDR3 protein: ASSPGTSGRAQGEQY
V gene: TRBV9

CDR3 protein: ASSLGLAGANTGELF
V gene: TRBV7-6

CDR3 protein: ASSFRSGDNTEAF
V gene: TRBV5-1

CDR3 protein: ASSLSGSHGYEQY
V gene: TRBV6-5

CDR3 protein: ASSEEGAGLGEQY
V gene: TRBV25-1

CDR3 protein: ASSYTGGQGYEQY
V gene: TRBV7-9

CDR3 protein: AISAANTGELF
V gene: TRBV10-3

CDR3 protein: ASSESGTGNEKLF
V gene: TRBV25-1

CDR3 protein: ASSLGGTDTQY
V gene: TRBV11-2

CDR3 protein: ASSALVNTEAF
V gene: TRBV6-1

CDR3 protein: ASSLWGSETGVAF
V gene: TRBV13

CDR3 protein: ASELPNTGELF
V gene: TRBV28

CDR3 protein: ASSKMGAGSTNEKLF
V gene: TRBV9

CDR3 protein: ATSRAPSGTATNQPQH
V gene: TRBV15

CDR3 protein: ASSNRRIPNTEAF
V gene: TRBV19